Listed here are 30 T cell receptor beta chains from one sample, sequenced in a study of T-cell memory formation after mild COVID-19. TCRdb itself ran the 5' RACE reads through MiXCR, one entry per CDR3 protein. The repertoire consists of some 450,000 distinct CDR3 sequences, with 15% to 20% occurring once and the leading ten covering approximately 8.1%. The sequenced sample consisted of PBMCs or a T cell subset sorted from them (not recorded which). Receptors originate from an adult woman who had mild COVID-19 (a few samples of this study predate the infection). Cell type and time point are not known.

The V and J genes are TRBV19 and TRBJ2-2, with 10 bases identical to TRBD2. J gave up 0 bases and V 2 bases, and 6 bases lay outside the gene matches. Germline-derived CDR1 and CDR2 are LNHDA and SQIVND (reference sequence). The CDR3 has 18 amino acids. Here the CDR3 reads CASSISPGTSANTGELFF. In DNA, the CDR3 is TGTGCCAGTAGTATATCCCCCGGGACTAGCGCGAACACCGGGGAGCTGTTTTTT.

In this sample, this clonotype turned up a few times. The chain recombines TRBV7-2 with TRBJ2-7; perhaps TRBD1 as D (5 bases). Trimming left V 5 bases short and J 3 bases short, with 8 bases between. The CDR3 is 12 residues long. Looked up from germline, CDR1 is SGHTA and CDR2 is FQGNSA. CDR3 bases: TGTGCCAGCAGCCAGACAGACTACGAGCAGTACTTC. Protein sequence: CASSQTDYEQYF.

This clonotype was counted only a few times. The J gene is TRBJ2-1, the V gene TRBV24-1, with D perhaps matching TRBD2 (6 bases). Trimming took off 2 bases at V and 7 bases at J, with 26 bases between the two ends. The CDR3 spans 19 residues. The V gene's germline CDR1 is KGHDR and CDR2 SFDVKD. CDR3 in amino acids: CATSDYGVGGGYGGNEQFF. The CDR3 region has the DNA TGTGCCACCAGTGATTATGGGGTGGGTGGCGGGTATGGGGGGAATGAGCAGTTCTTC.

This clonotype was recorded a few times. The gene calls are TRBV4-1 and TRBJ2-1; D may be TRBD1 (5 bases). CDR1 MGHRA and CDR2 YSYEKL come from the germline V gene. This CDR3 contains 18 residues. Trimming left V 1 base short and J 5 bases short, with 21 bases between. In DNA form, the CDR3 reads TGCGCCAGCAGCCAAGTCTTAGGGGTTCAAACCCATAACAATGAGCAGTTCTTC. It yields the protein CASSQVLGVQTHNNEQFF.

The V call is TRBV15, the J call TRBJ2-5, with D unclear. V was cut by 3 bases and J by 0 bases, with 8 bases left in between. CDR3 length equals 14 residues. Germline CDR1 reads LNHNV; CDR2 reads YYDKDF (reference sequence). The CDR3 sequence is CATSRLSNQETQYF. CDR3 DNA sequence: TGTGCCACCAGCAGGCTATCCAACCAAGAGACCCAGTACTTC.

V gene TRBV11-3 combines with J gene TRBJ1-1; 8 bases match TRBD1. Germline V lookup: CDR1 SGHNT, CDR2 YENEEA. V shed 5 bases and J 0 bases; nucleotides not matched to a gene: 11. CDR3 length equals 17 residues. CDR3 DNA: TGTGCCAGCAGCCTAACCCCCGGACAGGGACTGAACACTGAAGCTTTCTTT. Protein: CASSLTPGQGLNTEAFF. The whole variable domain, remainder taken from reference TRBV11-3 and TRBJ1-1, is EAGVVQSPRYKIIEKKQPVAFWCNPISGHNTLYWYLQNLGQGPELLIRYENEEAVDDSQLPKDRFSAERLKGVDSTLKIQPAELGDSAVYLCASSLTPGQGLNTEAFFGQGTRLTVV.

This chain uses TRBV20-1 with TRBJ2-7; D not certain. There are 14 residues in the CDR3. V was cut by 3 bases and J by 4 bases, with 16 bases left in between. Looked up from germline, CDR1 is DFQATT and CDR2 is SNEGSKA (reference sequence). In DNA, the CDR3 is TGCAGTGCTAGGACCCCGGCAGCTGGATACGAGCAGTACTTC. Protein sequence: CSARTPAAGYEQYF.

The table lists this clonotype with a few counts. This sequence joins TRBV7-9 and TRBJ2-3; D ambiguous. Trimming removed 4 bases from V and 4 bases from J, with 6 bases in between. The CDR3 is 12 amino acids. Germline CDR1 is SEHNR and CDR2 is FQNEAQ (reference sequence). CDR3 sequence: CASSSNPDTQYF. For the CDR3, the DNA is TGTGCCAGCAGCTCAAATCCAGATACGCAGTATTTT.

V is TRBV6-2 or TRBV6-3 and J is TRBJ2-7, with D unresolved. V was trimmed by 5 bases and J by 0 bases, leaving 8 bases between them. The CDR3 runs to 13 residues. The V gene's germline CDR1 is MNHEY and CDR2 SVGEGT. The DNA for the CDR3 is TGTGCCAGCAGTCCGGGTCGCTCCTACGAGCAGTACTTC. Translated: CASSPGRSYEQYF.

The CDR3 protein is CASSQDLGGGYNEQFF. In nucleotides, the CDR3 is TGTGCCAGCAGCCAAGATCTTGGGGGGGGCTACAATGAGCAGTTCTTC. The chain carries TRBV3-1 and TRBJ2-1; 7 nucleotides match TRBD2. With 0 bases clipped from V and 3 bases from J, the junction kept 5 bases outside the gene matches. Germline-derived CDR1 and CDR2 are LGHDT and YNNKEL (reference sequence). The CDR3 is 16 residues long.

This sequence joins TRBV19 and TRBJ2-3; 11 bases match TRBD2. The junction had 13 bases not matched to a gene; V was cut back by 3 bases and J by 2 bases. This CDR3 region has 19 residues. Germline loops: CDR1 LNHDA, CDR2 SQIVND (reference sequence). The CDR3 coding sequence is TGTGCCAGTAGTATCCCCCCTCCTCTAGCGGGGGGCCTCACAGATACGCAGTATTTT. Translating it yields CASSIPPPLAGGLTDTQYF.

The J gene is TRBJ1-1, the V gene TRBV7-9, with 7 bases identical to TRBD1. CDR1 SEHNR and CDR2 FQNEAQ come from the germline V gene (reference sequence). With 4 bases clipped from V and 2 bases from J, the junction kept 7 bases outside the gene matches. CDR3 length: 15 residues. The CDR3 DNA reads as TGTGCCAGCAGCTCGACCGGGACAGCCAACACTGAAGCTTTCTTT. Translating gives CASSSTGTANTEAFF.

This clonotype was detected a few times. The CDR3 DNA is TGTGCCAGCAGTCAGGACAGGGGTCGGGGCACTGAAGCTTTCTTT. This translates into CASSQDRGRGTEAFF. The chain has TRBV28 and TRBJ1-1; the match to TRBD1 covers 9 bases. The V and J ends lost 5 bases and 4 bases, in that order; junction bases with no gene match: 8. The CDR3 has 15 amino acids. Germline CDR1 MDHEN, CDR2 SYDVKM.

The chain is built from TRBV30 and TRBJ2-7, with unresolved D. In germline, CDR1 is GTSNPN, CDR2 SVGIG (reference sequence). CDR3 length equals 12 residues. V was clipped by 2 bases and J by 3 bases, with 8 bases between them. The CDR3 here is CAWSQLGYEQYF. The CDR3 DNA follows: TGTGCCTGGAGTCAATTGGGCTACGAGCAGTACTTC. The entire variable domain, with the rest obtained from reference TRBV30 and TRBJ2-7, is as follows: SQTIHQWPATLVQPVGSPLSLECTVEGTSNPNLYWYRQAAGRGLQLLFYSVGIGQISSEVPQNLSASRPQDRQFILSSKKLLLSDSGFYLCAWSQLGYEQYFGPGTRLTVT.

J is TRBJ2-1 and V is TRBV11-1; TRBD1 matches at 7 bases. The ends lost 5 bases at V and 3 bases at J; junction bases unmatched: 7. The CDR3 covers 15 residues. Germline CDR1 is SGHAT and CDR2 is FQDESV (reference sequence). The CDR3 nucleotides read TGTGCCAGCAGCCAAACCGGGACAGACTACAATGAGCAGTTCTTC. This sequence encodes CASSQTGTDYNEQFF. Full variable domain (remainder filled in from reference TRBV11-1 and TRBJ2-1): EAEVAQSPRYKITEKSQAVAFWCDPISGHATLYWYRQILGQGPELLVQFQDESVVDDSQLPKDRFSAERLKGVDSTLKIQPAELGDSAMYLCASSQTGTDYNEQFFGPGTRLTVL.

This clonotype was seen only a few times. This sequence joins TRBV6-6 and TRBJ1-6; a weak D match, TRBD1 (5 bases). The CDR3 totals 18 residues. The germline V gene has CDR1 MNHNY and CDR2 SVGAGI (reference sequence). The germline V and J ends were trimmed by 7 bases and 10 bases, with 29 bases remaining between them. CDR3: CASTNRDPWDVGGSPLHF. As DNA, the CDR3 is TGTGCCAGCACCAACCGGGATCCCTGGGACGTGGGTGGATCACCCCTCCACTTT.

This clonotype was seen more than once but under ten times. This chain joins TRBV4-2 and TRBJ2-4, with 10 bases that match TRBD2. Germline CDR1 LGHNA, CDR2 YNFKEQ. The V gene end was trimmed by 3 bases and the J gene end by 6 bases; junction bases not matched to a gene: 8. This CDR3 comprises 16 residues. The CDR3 sequence: CASSQLLSGRVNIQYF. The CDR3 DNA reads TGTGCCAGCAGCCAGCTACTGAGCGGGAGGGTAAACATTCAGTACTTC.

The rearrangement uses TRBV15 and TRBJ2-3; TRBD2 agrees at 9 bases. This CDR3 contains 17 residues. With V trimmed by 0 bases and J by 0 bases, 4 bases remained unmatched. Germline V lookup: CDR1 LNHNV, CDR2 YYDKDF (reference sequence). This CDR3 is CATSRDSSGGSTDTQYF. The CDR3 DNA reads TGTGCCACCAGCAGAGATAGCAGCGGGGGGAGCACAGATACGCAGTATTTT.

This sequence joins TRBV7-8 and TRBJ2-3; TRBD1 might be the D (6 bases). The CDR3 covers 15 residues. Deletions cut 5 bases from V and 6 bases from J, with 18 bases between. Germline V gene sequence: CDR1 SGHVS, CDR2 FQNEAQ. In DNA, the CDR3 is TGTGCCAGCAGCCTAATACAGGGTTTGAGGGATACGCAGTATTTT. Its translation is CASSLIQGLRDTQYF.

The CDR3 sequence is CASSPLETGVTQYF. As DNA, the CDR3 is TGTGCCAGCTCACCACTTGAAACAGGGGTTACGCAGTATTTT. J is TRBJ2-3 and V is TRBV18; 7 bases are a match to TRBD1. The CDR3 spans 14 residues. Germline trimming cut 1 base from V and 8 bases from J; bases unmatched to any gene: 6. Per germline, CDR1 KGHSH and CDR2 LQKENI.

This clonotype appeared a few times. The chain has TRBV24-1 and TRBJ2-1, with 12 bases identical to TRBD1. Trimming cost V 3 bases and J 8 bases; bases outside gene matches: 4. This CDR3 spans 15 amino acids. Germline V gene lookup returns CDR1 KGHDR and CDR2 SFDVKD. The CDR3 reads CATSDPGQGAYEQFF. The CDR3 region has the DNA TGTGCCACCAGTGATCCGGGACAGGGGGCATATGAGCAGTTCTTC.

The J gene is TRBJ2-1, the V gene TRBV12-3 or TRBV12-4; the D call may be TRBD1 or TRBD2 (5 bases each). The CDR3 is 14 amino acids. V lost 6 bases, J lost 6 bases, and 15 bases lay in between. In DNA, the CDR3 is TGTGCCAGCAGCACCGGGTCTGGGGGCAATGAGCAGTTCTTC. It specifies CASSTGSGGNEQFF.

Only a few counts were recorded for this clonotype. The chain uses TRBV14 and TRBJ2-7; 8 bases map to TRBD1. Germline assignment: CDR1 SGHDN and CDR2 FVKESK. V trimming: 6 bases; J trimming: 3 bases; junction bases outside the gene matches: 4. This CDR3 comprises 13 residues. The CDR3 reads CASRPGGVYEQYF. The CDR3 DNA reads TGTGCCAGCAGACCAGGGGGCGTCTACGAGCAGTACTTC. Supplemented by reference TRBV14 and TRBJ2-7, the full variable domain reads EAGVTQFPSHSVIEKGQTVTLRCDPISGHDNLYWYRRVMGKEIKFLLHFVKESKQDESGMPNNRFLAERTGGTYSTLKVQPAELEDSGVYFCASRPGGVYEQYFGPGTRLTVT.

This rearrangement joins TRBV4-2 to TRBJ2-1, with D perhaps TRBD1 (5 bases). CDR1 LGHNA and CDR2 YNFKEQ come from the germline V gene. This CDR3 has 15 residues. V dropped 0 bases and J dropped 3 bases, with 9 bases sitting between them. The CDR3 DNA is TGTGCCAGCAGCCAAGAGACAGCCAGCTACAATGAGCAGTTCTTC. This translates into CASSQETASYNEQFF.

The chain links TRBV29-1 to TRBJ2-1; 9 bases are a match to TRBD2. The ends lost 4 bases at V and 4 bases at J; junction bases unmatched: 8. Germline CDR1 and CDR2: SQVTM and ANQGSEA. CDR3 size: 15 residues. The CDR3 DNA sequence: TGCAGCGTTGGGGGTAGTCTAGCGGGGTACAATGAGCAGTTCTTC. It yields the protein CSVGGSLAGYNEQFF.

The chain recombines TRBV3-1 with TRBJ2-7; 9 bases align to TRBD1. Looked up from germline, CDR1 is LGHDT and CDR2 is YNNKEL (reference sequence). V lost 4 bases to trimming and J lost 4 bases; unmatched junction nucleotides: 8. This CDR3 comprises 15 residues. The CDR3 bases are TGTGCCAGCAGCCCCTACCGGGACAGGGAGTACGAGCAGTACTTC. Translated: CASSPYRDREYEQYF.

A few counts support this clonotype. V and J are TRBV2 and TRBJ2-7; 10 bases agree with TRBD1. Trimming cost V 0 bases and J 6 bases; bases outside gene matches: 5. The CDR3 has 15 amino acids. CDR1 SNHLY and CDR2 FYNNEI come from the germline V gene. The CDR3 DNA follows: TGTGCCAGCAGTGAAGCTAGGGACAGGGGCCCCGAGCAGTACTTC. Its translation: CASSEARDRGPEQYF.

This rearrangement joins TRBV2 to TRBJ2-1; 8 nucleotides match TRBD2. Germline-derived CDR1 and CDR2 are SNHLY and FYNNEI. V was clipped by 7 bases and J by 8 bases; unmatched bases: 19. This CDR3 is 17 amino acids long. The CDR3 DNA sequence: TGTGCCAGCAATTGGCTATCCGGGGGGGCCAACACCGATGAGCAGTTCTTC. This gives the protein CASNWLSGGANTDEQFF. Looking up the rest from reference TRBV2 and TRBJ2-1 gives the full variable domain: EPEVTQTPSHQVTQMGQEVILRCVPISNHLYFYWYRQILGQKVEFLVSFYNNEISEKSEIFDDQFSVERPDGSNFTLKIRSTKLEDSAMYFCASNWLSGGANTDEQFFGPGTRLTVL.

This clonotype was found a few times. The chain joins TRBV2 to TRBJ1-5, with TRBD1 as a possible D gene (5 bases). The CDR3 contains 14 residues. CDR1 and CDR2 from the germline V gene are SNHLY and FYNNEI. V was pared by 7 bases and J by 0 bases, with 10 bases between. CDR3 in DNA: TGTGCCAGCAACGAGGACATTAGCAATCAGCCCCAGCATTTT. This encodes CASNEDISNQPQHF.

This clonotype was picked up a small number of times. The gene calls are TRBV25-1 and TRBJ1-3; D not resolved. This CDR3 is built from 16 residues. Germline values: CDR1 MGHDK, CDR2 SYGVNS. Between the trimmed V and J ends, which lost 2 bases and 3 bases, there was a span of 14 bases. CDR3 bases: TGTGCCAGCAGTGAAGGAGAAATCATCGGTGGAAACACCATATATTTT. Translation gives CASSEGEIIGGNTIYF.